What follows are 14 T cell receptor beta chains derived from one specimen sequenced in a study of T cell responses to AZD1222 COVID-19 vaccine. Generated by immunoSEQ multiplex PCR, the TCRdb table keeps only in-frame clones and is missing some. The data contain about 77,000 clones, about 92% of them singletons. The sequenced sample was peripheral blood, obtained 28 days after the second AZD1222 dose. The receptors were gathered from an adult who received the AZD1222 COVID-19 vaccine.

J is TRBJ2-7 and V is TRBV29-1; 7 positions match TRBD2. Germline loops: CDR1 SQVTM, CDR2 ANQGSEA. This CDR3 contains 14 residues. V lost 4 bases and J lost 7; bases outside the gene matches: 13. The CDR3 bases are TGCAGCGTTGGGGGTAGCGGGCCTTCGGGAGAGCAGTACTTC. Residues: CSVGGSGPSGEQYF.

This chain links TRBV6-5 with TRBJ2-5; D uncertain. Germline V gene sequence: CDR1 MNHEY, CDR2 SVGAGI. The length of the CDR3 is 12 residues. The V end lost 5 bases, the J end lost 4 bases, and 8 bases lay between the germline ends. CDR3 sequence (DNA): TGTGCCAGCAGTCCGTGGGGAGAGACCCAGTACTTC. Amino acids: CASSPWGETQYF.

The chain recombines TRBV28 with TRBJ2-3; 8 nucleotides agree with TRBD2. With V trimmed by 1 base and J by 3 bases, 15 bases remained unmatched. Germline V lookup: CDR1 MDHEN, CDR2 SYDVKM. CDR3 length: 19 residues. The CDR3 DNA sequence: TGTGCCAGCAGTTTATTTGACTTATCCCGGGGCGGGAGGACAGATACGCAGTATTTT. Its translation is CASSLFDLSRGGRTDTQYF.

J is TRBJ2-7 and V is TRBV28, with D uncertain. Germline V CDR1 and CDR2: MDHEN, SYDVKM. This CDR3 region has 13 residues. V lost 6 bases to trimming and J lost 0 bases, with 9 bases between them. CDR3 residues: CASRGRSSYEQYF. DNA for the CDR3: TGTGCCAGCAGAGGCAGGAGCTCCTACGAGCAGTACTTC.

CDR3: CASRRTGSTEAFF. The DNA of the CDR3 is TGTGCCAGCCGCCGGACAGGGAGCACTGAAGCTTTCTTT. The chain recombines TRBV27 with TRBJ1-1; 8 bases agree with TRBD1. The V segment lost 8 bases and the J segment 4 bases; nucleotides outside the gene matches: 6. Germline values: CDR1 MNHEY, CDR2 SMNVEV (reference sequence). The CDR3 is 13 amino acids.

The chain combines TRBV6-5 with TRBJ2-7; D possibly corresponds to TRBD1 (6 bases). Trimming took off 7 bases at V and 4 bases at J, with 11 bases between the two ends. The germline gives CDR1 MNHEY, CDR2 SVGAGI. The CDR3 covers 12 residues. The CDR3 DNA is TGTGCCAGCACTCCAAGGGGGTACGAGCAGTACTTC. It encodes CASTPRGYEQYF.

The sample holds one count of this clone. Compared with germline, one end of the junction differs, possibly owing to a read error. The chain employs TRBV7-9 and TRBJ1-2; the D is unclear. This CDR3 is 12 amino acids long. Germline-derived CDR1 and CDR2 are SEHNR and FQNEAQ (reference sequence). The CDR3 DNA reads TGTGCCAGCAGCTTAGAGCACTATGGTTACACCTTC. It translates to CASSLEHYGYTF.

V gene TRBV7-2 combines with J gene TRBJ1-1, with D possibly matching TRBD1 (5 bases). Trimming cost V 2 bases and J 3 bases, with 7 bases left between them. CDR1 is SGHTA, CDR2 FQGNSA, per germline. The CDR3 is 13 residues long. CDR3 loop: CASSLSRDTEAFF. The CDR3 DNA reads TGTGCCAGCAGCTTAAGCAGGGACACTGAAGCTTTCTTT.

The rearrangement links TRBV19 to TRBJ2-7, with D possibly being TRBD1 (6 bases). CDR3 length: 13 amino acids. V shed 4 bases and J shed 4 bases, with 11 bases lying between them. Germline CDR1 is LNHDA and CDR2 is SQIVND (reference sequence). The CDR3 nucleotides are TGTGCCAGTAGTAGGGGCACAGGGTACGAGCAGTACTTC. Encoded protein: CASSRGTGYEQYF.

CDR3 loop: CASSPQLVTHEQYF. In DNA form, the CDR3 reads TGTGCCAGCTCACCTCAACTAGTCACCCACGAGCAGTACTTC. J is TRBJ2-7 and V is TRBV18; D perhaps matches TRBD2 (5 bases). CDR1 KGHSH and CDR2 LQKENI come from the germline V gene. The ends were cut back, 3 bases at V and 5 bases at J, with 14 bases in the middle. CDR3 size: 14 residues.

The chain recombines TRBV15 with TRBJ2-1; 7 bases fit TRBD2. CDR1 and CDR2 (germline): LNHNV, YYDKDF (reference sequence). CDR3 size: 15 residues. The V and J ends lost 0 bases and 8 bases, in that order; junction bases with no gene match: 7. For the CDR3, the DNA is TGTGCCACCAGCAGAGATCGGCGGGGGACCGATGAGCAGTTCTTC. Residues: CATSRDRRGTDEQFF.

The chain joins TRBV28 to TRBJ1-2, with 7 nucleotides matching TRBD1. CDR1 MDHEN and CDR2 SYDVKM come from the germline V gene. The ends lost 7 bases at V and 0 bases at J; junction bases unmatched: 8. This CDR3 spans 15 amino acids. The DNA of the CDR3 is TGTGCCAGCATTGGACAGGTTAGAGCTAACTATGGCTACACCTTC. Translating it yields CASIGQVRANYGYTF.

The V gene is TRBV6-4, the J gene TRBJ1-2, with D uncertain. The CDR3 is 15 amino acids. V dropped 5 bases and J dropped 4 bases, with 17 bases sitting between them. The V gene's germline CDR1 is MRHNA and CDR2 SNTAGT. CDR3 in DNA: TGTGCCAGCAGTATAGACATAGGCGGCCTCTATGGCTACACCTTC. Its translation: CASSIDIGGLYGYTF.

The V gene is TRBV9, the J gene TRBJ1-5; the D gene is possibly TRBD1 (6 bases). CDR1 is SGDLS, CDR2 YYNGEE, per germline. V dropped 4 bases and J dropped 4 bases, with 12 bases sitting between them. The CDR3 runs to 14 residues. The CDR3 here is CASSPSQGNQPQHF. The DNA for the CDR3 is TGTGCCAGCAGCCCCTCCCAGGGGAATCAGCCCCAGCATTTT.